This T cell receptor (beta chain) was captured by sequencing in a study of glioma-infiltrating T cells. Notes on the study in general: Tissue and blood shared very few CDR3 sequences. Non-neoplastic patients had below-expected tissue-blood divergence, while all gliomas exceeded expectation.

A word on this clonotype: Its specificity is unknown. A much larger clone lies a single base off, so this may be a read error.

Germline V CDR1 and CDR2: MNHEY, SMNVEV (reference sequence). This CDR3 is 16 amino acids long. Using RNA template, CDR3s of TCR alpha and beta were amplified with iRepertoire arm-PCR. TCRdb used MiXCR to reprocess the multiplex PCR reads, holding one entry per CDR3 protein. The sample records fewer than 500,000 distinct CDR3 sequences, roughly two fifths being singletons. This TCR was sampled from a human donor with low-grade glioma or glioblastoma, undergoing nonglioma brain surgery, or in good health (not recorded which). Sequenced sample: glioma tissue, nonneoplastic brain tissue, or PBMCs (not recorded which). The J gene is TRBJ1-2, the V gene TRBV27; the D gene is possibly TRBD1 (5 bases). CDR3 amino acids: CARSSHSFRGSHGYTF. For the CDR3, the DNA is TGTGCCAGAAGTTCCCATTCGTTTCGGGGGAGCCATGGCTACACCTTC.